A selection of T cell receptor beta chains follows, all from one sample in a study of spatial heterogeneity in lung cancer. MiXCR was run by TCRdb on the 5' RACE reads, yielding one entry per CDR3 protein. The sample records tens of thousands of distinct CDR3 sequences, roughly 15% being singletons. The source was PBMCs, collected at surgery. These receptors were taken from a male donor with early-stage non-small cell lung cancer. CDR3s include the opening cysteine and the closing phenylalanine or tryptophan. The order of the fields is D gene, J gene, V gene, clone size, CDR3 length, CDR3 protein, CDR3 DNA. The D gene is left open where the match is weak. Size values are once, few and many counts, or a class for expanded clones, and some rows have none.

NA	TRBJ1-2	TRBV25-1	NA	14	CASSERGSNYGYTF	TGTGCCAGCAGTGAAAGGGGTTCTAACTATGGCTACACCTTC
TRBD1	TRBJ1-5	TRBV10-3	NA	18	CAISEGGTGVRSNQPQHF	TGTGCCATCAGTGAGGGAGGGACAGGGGTTCGGAGCAATCAGCCCCAGCATTTT
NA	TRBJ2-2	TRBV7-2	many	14	CASSLEAGAGELFF	TGTGCCAGCAGCTTAGAGGCAGGGGCCGGGGAGCTGTTTTTT
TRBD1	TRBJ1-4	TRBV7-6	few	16	CASSFTEGQGAEKLFF	TGTGCCAGCAGCTTTACCGAGGGACAGGGGGCTGAAAAACTGTTTTTT
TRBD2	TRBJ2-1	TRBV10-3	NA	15	CAISDTAGGPDEQFF	TGTGCCATCAGTGATACAGCGGGAGGGCCCGATGAGCAGTTCTTC
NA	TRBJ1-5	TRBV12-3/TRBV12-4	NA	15	CASNLGGTSNQPQHF	TGTGCCAGCAATCTTGGGGGGACTAGCAATCAGCCCCAGCATTTT
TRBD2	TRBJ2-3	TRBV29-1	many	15	CSVARTSGVADTQYF	TGCAGCGTTGCAAGGACTAGCGGGGTTGCGGATACGCAGTATTTT
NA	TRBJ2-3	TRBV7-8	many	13	CASSPDRSDTQYF	TGTGCCAGCAGCCCGGACCGTTCAGATACGCAGTATTTT
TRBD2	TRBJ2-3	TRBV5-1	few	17	CASSFGLATTNTDTQYF	TGCGCCAGCAGCTTTGGACTAGCGACCACCAACACAGATACGCAGTATTTT
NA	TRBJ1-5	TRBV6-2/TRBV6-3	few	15	CASSYSHTGYQPQHF	TGTGCCAGCAGTTACTCCCATACGGGGTATCAGCCCCAGCATTTT
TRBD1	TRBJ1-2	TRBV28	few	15	CASSSGTGGGGGYTF	TGTGCCAGCAGTTCCGGGACAGGGGGCGGCGGTGGCTACACCTTC
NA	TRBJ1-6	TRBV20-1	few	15	CSASPPRGNNSPLHF	TGCAGTGCGAGCCCCCCCAGGGGCAATAATTCACCCCTCCACTTT
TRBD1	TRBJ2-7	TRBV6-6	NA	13	CASSPLTGTEQYF	TGTGCCAGCAGTCCTTTGACAGGGACCGAGCAGTACTTC
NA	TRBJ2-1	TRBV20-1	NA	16	CSARGLRGVSYNEQFF	TGCAGTGCTAGAGGATTGCGGGGTGTGTCCTACAATGAGCAGTTCTTC
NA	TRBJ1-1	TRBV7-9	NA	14	CASRPGRRNTEAFF	TGTGCCAGCAGGCCCGGACGGAGAAACACTGAAGCTTTCTTT
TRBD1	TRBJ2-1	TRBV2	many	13	CATRDRAYNEQFF	TGTGCCACCCGGGACAGGGCCTACAATGAGCAGTTCTTC